Listed here is a single T cell receptor beta chain. Methods used by the authors: How many nucleated cells were present was estimated from reference gene primer amplification. Method: immunoSEQ multiplex PCR; TCRdb's copy keeps in-frame clones and lacks some. V, J and clone size are those of that table, while D and trimming were read from the DNA. Found here are 130,000 to 150,000 clones, about 89% of them singletons; the top ten hold roughly 35%. The V gene's germline CDR1 is SGHKS and CDR2 YYEKEE (reference sequence). This CDR3 has 15 residues. Trimming removed 2 bases at V and 6 bases at J, with 14 bases between. This record belongs to a study of blood T cell repertoires in COVID-19.

This sequence was found in a man over 45 who had recovered from COVID-19. This chain joins TRBV5-5 and TRBJ1-4; D possibly corresponds to TRBD1 (5 bases). Specimen: peripheral blood. CDR3 loop: CASSFQGNSDEKLFF. Written as DNA, the CDR3 is TGTGCCAGCAGCTTCCAGGGCAATTCAGATGAAAAACTGTTTTTT.